This T cell receptor (beta chain) is drawn from a study of STAT5B mutations in CD4+ large granular lymphocyte leukemia. Whole-study results and caveats: Patient CD4-sorted repertoires stayed more clonal than healthy ones after leukemic-clone removal. Top patient clones used TRBV06 genes more often: 8/27 versus 2/35 in controls.

Germline V CDR1 and CDR2: MNHEY, SVGAGI. Trimming removed 6 bases from V and 7 bases from J, with 10 bases in between. The CDR3 is 12 residues long. As to this clone: Its antigen is unidentified.

This was a survey-level run. Clones were read by immunoSEQ multiplex PCR, and TCRdb kept only the in-frame ones, dropping some. The repertoire includes under 40,000 clones, approximately 79% of them detected once, and 2% to 2.5% sits in the top ten. The sequencing input was CD4+ T cells from blood buffy coats. This clonotype was obtained from a human donor in good health. The gene calls are TRBV6-5 and TRBJ2-1; D is uncertain. In DNA, the CDR3 is TGTGCCAGCAGAAGGTGGGGAAATGAGCAGTTCTTC. This sequence encodes CASRRWGNEQFF.